This T cell receptor (beta chain) is drawn from a study of OX40 agonist ivuxolimab in advanced cancers. Study background: At doses from 0.01 to 10 mg/kg, patients were given intravenous ivuxolimab every 2 weeks. The dose-escalation group included hepatocellular carcinoma, melanoma, renal cell carcinoma and head and neck cancer.

Any history of autoimmune disease or systemic immunosuppression disqualified patients. About this clone: The antigen is not known.

Germline CDR1 and CDR2: MNHNS and SASEGT. The J segment lost 0 bases and the V segment lost 2 bases, leaving 4 bases of the junction unmatched. The CDR3 spans 16 residues. TCRdb's table, derived via immunoSEQ multiplex PCR, lists solely in-frame clones and lacks some. The table has 55,000 to 75,000 clones, about 90% seen once. Study outcomes and limitations: At doses 0.1 to 3.0 mg/kg, CD4+ and CD8+ clones expanded.

The sequence derives from an adult with an advanced solid tumor such as melanoma, head and neck, liver or kidney cancer. Source: CD4+ or CD8+ T cells sorted from blood, taken in a trial of the OX40 agonist ivuxolimab. The chain couples TRBV6-1 to TRBJ2-1, with 7 bases identical to TRBD2. As DNA, the CDR3 is TGTGCCAGCAGTGAATCCCTAGCGGCCTCCTACAATGAGCAGTTCTTC. This codes for CASSESLAASYNEQFF.